This entry lists 9 T cell receptor beta chains sequenced from one sample in a study of blood T cell repertoires in COVID-19. TCRdb's copy holds only in-frame clones and misses some; the assay was immunoSEQ multiplex PCR. The sample yields fewer than 300,000 clones, 80% to 95% seen once. Sequencing input: PBMCs or T cells enriched from blood (not recorded which). The receptors shown here come from a young woman who had recovered from COVID-19.

This clone was seen more than once but under ten times. The CDR3 loop is CASSEYGGKLNTEAFF. In DNA form, the CDR3 reads TGTGCCAGCAGTGAATACGGCGGAAAATTGAACACTGAAGCTTTCTTT. The chain uses TRBV25-1 and TRBJ1-1; D is uncertain. There are 16 residues in the CDR3. Germline CDR1 is MGHDK and CDR2 is SYGVNS. Trimming pared 0 bases from V and 0 bases from J, leaving 11 bases between.

This chain links TRBV9 with TRBJ1-2; TRBD1 aligns across 7 bases. This CDR3 is built from 15 residues. Per germline, CDR1 SGDLS and CDR2 YYNGEE. Trimming cost V 0 bases and J 3 bases; bases outside gene matches: 5. The CDR3 bases are TGTGCCAGCAGCGTAGAGGAGACAGGGTACTATGGCTACACCTTC. Translating gives CASSVEETGYYGYTF.

This clone was seen once. The chain uses TRBV7-2 and TRBJ2-2; 9 nucleotides agree with TRBD2. From germline, CDR1 is SGHTA and CDR2 FQGNSA. This CDR3 region has 16 residues. V lost 5 bases, J lost 5 bases, and 9 bases stayed unmatched. The CDR3 reads CASSRGLAGKTGELFF. The DNA of the CDR3 is TGTGCCAGCAGCCGGGGGCTAGCGGGGAAAACCGGGGAGCTGTTTTTT.

This sequence joins TRBV5-1 and TRBJ2-3; D possibly corresponds to TRBD1 (5 bases). The germline gives CDR1 SGHRS, CDR2 YFSETQ. Trimming cost V 4 bases and J 0 bases, with 15 bases left between them. CDR3 length equals 16 residues. CDR3: CASSALDRRSTDTQYF. CDR3 nucleotides: TGCGCCAGCAGCGCCCTAGACAGAAGAAGCACAGATACGCAGTATTTT.

The V and J genes are TRBV28 and TRBJ2-7; TRBD1 matches at 9 bases. Germline V gives CDR1 MDHEN, CDR2 SYDVKM. The length of the CDR3 is 18 residues. V lost 6 bases, J lost 3 bases, and 18 bases stayed unmatched. In DNA, the CDR3 is TGTGCCAGCAGCTCAGCTTCAGACATACGGACAGGGGACTACGAGCAGTACTTC. Encoded protein: CASSSASDIRTGDYEQYF.

The chain employs TRBV15 and TRBJ2-7; TRBD1 matches 7 bases. This CDR3 has 14 residues. The V and J ends lost 5 bases and 0 bases, in that order; junction bases with no gene match: 4. Germline CDR1 is LNHNV and CDR2 is YYDKDF (reference sequence). The CDR3, as DNA: TGTGCCACCAGCGGGGACAGTTACTCCTACGAGCAGTACTTC. Its translation: CATSGDSYSYEQYF.

The chain links TRBV5-1 to TRBJ2-1; TRBD1 matches 7 bases. Trimming cost V 4 bases and J 5 bases; bases outside gene matches: 9. The CDR3 contains 15 residues. Per the germline V gene, CDR1 is SGHRS and CDR2 is YFSETQ. The CDR3 here is CASSPTGPTNNEQFF. CDR3 nucleotides: TGCGCCAGCAGCCCGACAGGGCCGACGAACAATGAGCAGTTCTTC.

The rearrangement joins TRBV6-1 to TRBJ2-4; D is undetermined. The germline V gene has CDR1 MNHNS and CDR2 SASEGT. V was shortened by 1 base and J by 6 bases, with 13 bases between the two germline ends. CDR3 length: 15 amino acids. This chain's CDR3 is CASSEVATPLNIQYF. In DNA form, the CDR3 reads TGTGCCAGCAGTGAAGTGGCGACTCCCTTAAACATTCAGTACTTC.

This chain joins TRBV29-1 and TRBJ2-7, with 7 bases fitting TRBD2. Germline trimming cut 5 bases from V and 4 bases from J; bases unmatched to any gene: 5. From germline, CDR1 is SQVTM and CDR2 ANQGSEA. The CDR3 is 12 amino acids. As DNA, the CDR3 is TGCAGCGTTTCGGGCGGGAGTTACGAGCAGTACTTC. Its protein is CSVSGGSYEQYF.